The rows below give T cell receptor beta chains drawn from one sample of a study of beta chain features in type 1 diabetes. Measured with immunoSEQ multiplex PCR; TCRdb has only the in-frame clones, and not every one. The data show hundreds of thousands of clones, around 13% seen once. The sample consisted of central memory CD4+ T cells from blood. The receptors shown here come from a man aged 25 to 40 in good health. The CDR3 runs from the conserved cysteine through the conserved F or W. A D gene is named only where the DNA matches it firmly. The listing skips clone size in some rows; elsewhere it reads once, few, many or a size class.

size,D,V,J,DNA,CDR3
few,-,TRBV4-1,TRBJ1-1,TGCGCCAGCAGCCCCCTTGGGCGGAGGATGTCTGAAGCTTTCTTT,CASSPLGRRMSEAFF
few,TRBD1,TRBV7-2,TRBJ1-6,TGTGCCAGCAGCCGGGAGTCGACAGGGATACTTAATTCACCCCTCCACTTT,CASSRESTGILNSPLHF
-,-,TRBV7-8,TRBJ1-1,TGTGCCAGCAGCTTAGCTGACCCCGGGACCAACACTGAAGCTTTCTTT,CASSLADPGTNTEAFF
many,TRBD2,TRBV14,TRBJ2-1,TGTGCCAGCAGCCAGACTAGCGGGGGTACCTCCTACAATGAGCAGTTCTTC,CASSQTSGGTSYNEQFF
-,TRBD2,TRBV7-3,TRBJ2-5,TGTGCCAGCAGCTTTGTCCCAGCGGGAGTCAGGGAGACCCAGTACTTC,CASSFVPAGVRETQYF
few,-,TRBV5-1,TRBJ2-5,TGCGCCAGCAGCTTCGGGGTCATTCAGGAGACCCAGTACTTC,CASSFGVIQETQYF
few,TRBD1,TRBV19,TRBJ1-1,TGTGCCAGTAGCCGACTACGGGGACAGGGTAAGACTGAAGCTTTCTTT,CASSRLRGQGKTEAFF
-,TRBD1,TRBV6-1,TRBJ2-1,TGTGCCAGCAGTGAAGAGGGGGCCCGGGTAGCTGATGAGCAGTTCTTC,CASSEEGARVADEQFF
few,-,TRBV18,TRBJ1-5,TGTGCCAGCTCAGCAGGGGTTTATAGCAATCAGCCCCAGCATTTT,CASSAGVYSNQPQHF
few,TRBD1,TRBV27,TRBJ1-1,TGTGCCAGCAGGAGCGGACAGGCCCTTGCCACTGAAGCTTTCTTT,CASRSGQALATEAFF
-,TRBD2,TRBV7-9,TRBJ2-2,TGTGCCAGCAGCTTAGTGGGACTAGCTGACGGGGAGCTGTTTTTT,CASSLVGLADGELFF
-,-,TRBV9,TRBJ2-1,TGTGCCAGCAGCGTAGCCTCGAACAATGAGCAGTTCTTC,CASSVASNNEQFF
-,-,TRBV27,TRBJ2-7,TGTGCCAGCAGCCGAAGTAGCGACGGCTCCTACGAGCAGTACTTC,CASSRSSDGSYEQYF
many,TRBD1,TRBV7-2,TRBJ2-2,TGTGCCAGCAGCTTCGACAGGGCCGGGGAGCTGTTTTTT,CASSFDRAGELFF
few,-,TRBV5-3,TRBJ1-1,TGTGCCAGAAGAAGTAACTTATCTAATATGGAATTT,CARRSNLSNMEF
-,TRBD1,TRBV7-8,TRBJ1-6,TGTGCCAGCATTCCCGGGACAGGGAATTCACCCCTCCACTTT,CASIPGTGNSPLHF
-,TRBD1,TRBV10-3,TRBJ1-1,TGTGCCATCAGTGGACAGGGGTGGGGTGAAGCTTTCTTT,CAISGQGWGEAFF
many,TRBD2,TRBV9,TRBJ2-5,TGTGCCAGCAGCAAGGGACTAGCGGGGGGCGGGGAGACCCAGTACTTC,CASSKGLAGGGETQYF
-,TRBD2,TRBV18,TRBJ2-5,TGTGCCAGCTCACCCCCCACTAGCGGGAGATGGGAGACCCAGTACTTC,CASSPPTSGRWETQYF
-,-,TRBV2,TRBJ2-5,TGTGCCAGCAGCCTCTCAGGGGTAGAGACCCAGTACTTC,CASSLSGVETQYF
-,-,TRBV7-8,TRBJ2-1,TGTGCCAGCAGTTCCCCTAGCCACAATGAGCAGTTCTTC,CASSSPSHNEQFF
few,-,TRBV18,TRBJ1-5,TGTGCCAGCTCACCGATGGATGGTAAGCCCCAGCATTTT,CASSPMDGKPQHF
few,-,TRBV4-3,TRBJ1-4,TGCGCCAGCAGCCAAGCGGGGGCGGGCGCAACTAATGAAAAACTGTTTTTT,CASSQAGAGATNEKLFF
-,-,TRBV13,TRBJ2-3,TGTGCCAGCAGCAGGACGGGGGACACAGATACGCAGTATTTT,CASSRTGDTDTQYF
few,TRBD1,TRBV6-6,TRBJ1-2,TGTGCCAGCAGTTCCCAGGGGGCGGGTGGCTACACCTTC,CASSSQGAGGYTF
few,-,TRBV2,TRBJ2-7,TGTGCCACGCGCCGTGGGCGAGGCTCCTACGAGCAGTACTTC,CATRRGRGSYEQYF
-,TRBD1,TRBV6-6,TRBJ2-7,TGTGCCAGCAGACGACAGGGTGGCGAGCAGTACTTC,CASRRQGGEQYF
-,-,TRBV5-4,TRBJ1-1,TGTGCCAGCAGCTTGGATGGCAGGGAGGGGGACACTGAAGCTTTCTTT,CASSLDGREGDTEAFF
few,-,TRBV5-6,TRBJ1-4,TGTGCCAGCAGCTTGTGGTGGGATGAAAAACTGTTTTTT,CASSLWWDEKLFF
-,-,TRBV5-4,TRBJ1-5,TGTGCCAGCAGCTCATGGATGGCCCCGGAGGCCCAGCATTTT,CASSSWMAPEAQHF
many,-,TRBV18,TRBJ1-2,TGTGCCAGCGATCAAGTGGGGGTTAAAAATGGCTACACCTTC,CASDQVGVKNGYTF
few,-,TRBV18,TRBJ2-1,TGTGCCAGCTCACCTACGGACAGTCACAATGAGCAGTTCTTC,CASSPTDSHNEQFF
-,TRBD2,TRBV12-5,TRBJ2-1,TGTGCTAGTGGTTTGGGTAGCGGGGGGTACAATGAGCAGTTCTTC,CASGLGSGGYNEQFF
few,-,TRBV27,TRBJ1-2,TGTGCCAGCAGTCCCACGCCGACAGGATTATATGGCTACACCTTC,CASSPTPTGLYGYTF
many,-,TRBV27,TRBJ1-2,TGTGCCAGCAGATCGACGGCTAACTATGGCTACACCTTC,CASRSTANYGYTF
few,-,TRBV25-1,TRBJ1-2,TGTGCCAGCAGTCCAAATATAGCCCCGACGAACTATGGCTACACCTTC,CASSPNIAPTNYGYTF